The 14 T cell receptor beta chains below all came from one sample that was sequenced in a study of cytomegalovirus exposure and HLA in healthy donors. Vbeta (60) and Jbeta (13) primers were used in the PCR. TCRdb keeps only in-frame clones here, not all; method: immunoSEQ multiplex PCR. Of hundreds of thousands of clones listed, approximately 83% are singletons. Sequences were obtained from PBMCs. The receptors stem from a boy aged 2 to 9 in good health and CMV-seronegative.

This chain connects TRBV5-5 to TRBJ2-3, with TRBD1 matching 7 bases. CDR1 and CDR2 from the germline V gene are SGHKS and YYEKEE (reference sequence). Trimming removed 4 bases from V and 3 bases from J; junction bases left unmatched: 5. There are 14 residues in the CDR3. CDR3 protein: CASSRTGRTDTQYF. CDR3 nucleotide sequence: TGTGCCAGCAGCCGGACAGGAAGAACAGATACGCAGTATTTT. Full variable domain (outside the CDR3, taken from reference TRBV5-5 and TRBJ2-3): DAGVTQSPTHLIKTRGQQVTLRCSPISGHKSVSWYQQVLGQGPQFIFQYYEKEERGRGNFPDRFSARQFPNYSSELNVNALLLGDSALYLCASSRTGRTDTQYFGPGTRLTVL.

The chain has TRBV4-2 and TRBJ2-1; 7 bases align to TRBD1. The J segment lost 8 bases and the V segment lost 2 bases, leaving 3 bases of the junction unmatched. This CDR3 spans 13 amino acids. CDR1 is LGHNA, CDR2 YNFKEQ, per germline. Here the CDR3 reads CASSQRQGDEQFF. The DNA for the CDR3 is TGTGCCAGCAGCCAAAGGCAGGGGGATGAGCAGTTCTTC.

V gene TRBV5-6 combines with J gene TRBJ2-7, with 7 bases matching TRBD2. Germline V CDR1 and CDR2: SGHDT, YYEEEE. Unmatched junction bases numbered 3, after V lost 4 bases and J lost 5 bases. The CDR3 totals 12 residues. CDR3: CASSGLVHEQYF. In DNA form, the CDR3 reads TGTGCCAGCAGCGGACTAGTTCACGAGCAGTACTTC.

The gene calls are TRBV2 and TRBJ2-7, with D perhaps matching TRBD2 (6 bases). Germline CDR1 reads SNHLY; CDR2 reads FYNNEI. V shed 6 bases and J shed 0 bases, with 12 bases lying between them. The CDR3 is 14 residues long. The CDR3 DNA reads TGTGCCAGCAGGGCTAGCGTTCACTCCTACGAGCAGTACTTC. Residues: CASRASVHSYEQYF.

The chain employs TRBV21-1 and TRBJ2-7; the DNA was not used to check the table's D call, TRBD1. TRBV21-1 is a recognized pseudogene. There are 14 residues in the CDR3. CDR3 region: CASSKTGESYEQYF. The CDR3 DNA reads as TGTGCCAGCAGCAAAACAGGGGAGTCCTACGAGCAGTACTTC.

This clone was seen only once. This chain links TRBV5-4 with TRBJ2-3; 14 bases fit TRBD2. Unmatched junction bases numbered 7, after V lost 4 bases and J lost 0 bases. This CDR3 has 18 amino acids. From germline, CDR1 is SGHNT and CDR2 YYREEE (reference sequence). The CDR3 sequence is CASSPGLAGGRSTDTQYF. The CDR3 nucleotides are TGTGCCAGCAGCCCTGGACTAGCGGGAGGCCGGAGCACAGATACGCAGTATTTT.

V is TRBV27 and J is TRBJ2-1; D is possibly TRBD2 (5 bases). V dropped 5 bases and J dropped 7 bases, with 12 bases sitting between them. The CDR3 runs 13 residues. Germline loops: CDR1 MNHEY, CDR2 SMNVEV (reference sequence). The CDR3 is CASSMNTRNEQFF. CDR3 DNA sequence: TGTGCCAGCAGTATGAATACTAGGAATGAGCAGTTCTTC.

This chain links TRBV5-6 with TRBJ1-3; no reliable D call. The CDR3 length is 15 residues. Per the germline V gene, CDR1 is SGHDT and CDR2 is YYEEEE. Trimming pared 0 bases from V and 3 bases from J, leaving 10 bases between. The CDR3 loop reads CASSLARVFGNTIYF. CDR3 in DNA: TGTGCCAGCAGCTTGGCTCGGGTCTTTGGAAACACCATATATTTT.

The J gene is TRBJ2-7, the V gene TRBV12-5, with TRBD1 matching 8 bases. The V segment lost 0 bases and the J segment 2 bases; nucleotides outside the gene matches: 9. Germline loops: CDR1 LGHNT, CDR2 FRNRAP. The CDR3 spans 17 residues. CDR3 nucleotide sequence: TGTGCTAGTGGTTTGGTTGTAGGACAGGGCCCTACCTACGAGCAGTACTTC. It translates to CASGLVVGQGPTYEQYF.

The chain uses TRBV6-1 and TRBJ2-1, with 16 bases identical to TRBD2. The CDR3 is 20 residues long. Germline V gene lookup returns CDR1 MNHNS and CDR2 SASEGT. V lost 0 bases and J lost 5; bases outside the gene matches: 10. CDR3 loop: CASSEALPGLAGGPHNEQFF. CDR3 DNA: TGTGCCAGCAGTGAAGCGCTTCCGGGACTAGCGGGAGGGCCCCACAATGAGCAGTTCTTC.

The chain is built from TRBV19 and TRBJ1-5; 7 nucleotides agree with TRBD1. The germline V gene has CDR1 LNHDA and CDR2 SQIVND (reference sequence). Trimming at V came to 1 base and at J to 4 bases, leaving 7 bases not matched to a gene. This CDR3 comprises 16 residues. CDR3 bases: TGTGCCAGTAGTATAGCTTCCAGGGGGAAGAATCAGCCCCAGCATTTT. Protein: CASSIASRGKNQPQHF.

This chain uses TRBV4-1 with TRBJ2-1, with D uncertain. V shed 0 bases and J shed 0 bases, with 9 bases lying between them. This CDR3 region has 16 residues. From germline, CDR1 is MGHRA and CDR2 YSYEKL. As DNA, the CDR3 is TGCGCCAGCAGCCAAGAAGGAGAGAGCTCCTACAATGAGCAGTTCTTC. This translates into CASSQEGESSYNEQFF.

The rearrangement links TRBV6-1 to TRBJ1-2, with D perhaps TRBD1 (6 bases). This CDR3 spans 13 amino acids. Germline V gives CDR1 MNHNS, CDR2 SASEGT. Between the trimmed V and J ends, which lost 3 bases and 5 bases, there was a span of 10 bases. The DNA for the CDR3 is TGTGCCAGCAGTGATTCAGGGGTATATGGCTACACCTTC. This sequence encodes CASSDSGVYGYTF.

The chain uses TRBV2 and TRBJ2-1; 14 nucleotides agree with TRBD2. This CDR3 spans 18 amino acids. After removal of 6 bases from V and 0 bases from J, the junction contained 7 bases not matched to a gene. The germline V gene has CDR1 SNHLY and CDR2 FYNNEI. CDR3: CASRKGTSGSISYNEQFF. DNA of the CDR3: TGTGCCAGCAGAAAGGGGACTAGCGGGAGTATCTCCTACAATGAGCAGTTCTTC.